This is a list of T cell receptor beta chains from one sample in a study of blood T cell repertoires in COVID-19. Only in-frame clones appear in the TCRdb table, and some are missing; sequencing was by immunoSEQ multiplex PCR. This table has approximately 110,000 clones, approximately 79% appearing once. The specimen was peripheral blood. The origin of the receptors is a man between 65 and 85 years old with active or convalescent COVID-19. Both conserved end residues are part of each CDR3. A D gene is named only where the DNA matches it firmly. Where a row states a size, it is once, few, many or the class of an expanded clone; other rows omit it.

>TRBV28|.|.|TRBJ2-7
TGTGCCAGCAGTTTACGTCGGGGTTATAGCTCCTACGAGCAGTACTTC
CASSLRRGYSSYEQYF
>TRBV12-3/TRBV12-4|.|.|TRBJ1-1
TGTGCCAGCAGTTTATCAGGGAACACTGAAGCTTTCTTT
CASSLSGNTEAFF
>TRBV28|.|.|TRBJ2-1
TGTGCCAGCAGGGAACTGGACAGAACTCCCAATGAGCAGTTCTTC
CASRELDRTPNEQFF
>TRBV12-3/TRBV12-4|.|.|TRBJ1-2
TGTGCCAGCAGCCCCCTTGGGGGCGACGGCTACACCTTC
CASSPLGGDGYTF
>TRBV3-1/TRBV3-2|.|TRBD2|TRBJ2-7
TGTGCCAGCAGCCAAGGCGGGAGGGGGGAGCAGTACTTC
CASSQGGRGEQYF
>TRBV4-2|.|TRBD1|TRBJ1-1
TGTGCCAGCAGCCAGCCCGATCCAGGGGGTACTGAAGCTTTCTTT
CASSQPDPGGTEAFF
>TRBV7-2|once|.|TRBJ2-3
TGTGCCAGCAGCTTAGCGCCGGGAAGGGATACGCAGTATTTT
CASSLAPGRDTQYF
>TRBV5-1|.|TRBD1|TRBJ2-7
TGCGCCAGCAGCTTGCCCGGGACAGGGGGGATTGATGAGCAGTACTTC
CASSLPGTGGIDEQYF
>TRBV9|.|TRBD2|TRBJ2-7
TGTGCCAGCAGCCCTACTAGCGGGATAGGTAACGAGCAGTACTTC
CASSPTSGIGNEQYF
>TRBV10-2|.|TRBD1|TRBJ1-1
TGCGCCAGCAGTGAGTCGACAGGGTGGGCTTTCTTT
CASSESTGWAFF
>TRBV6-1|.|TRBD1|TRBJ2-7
TGTGCCAGCAGTGAAATAGGACAGGGAGGCGAGCAGTACTTC
CASSEIGQGGEQYF
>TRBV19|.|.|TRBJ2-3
TGTGCCAGTAGTGGCGCGGGATTGTACACAGATACGCAGTATTTT
CASSGAGLYTDTQYF
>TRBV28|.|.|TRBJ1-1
TGTGCCAGCAGCCCTTTACAAACTGAAGCTTTCTTT
CASSPLQTEAFF
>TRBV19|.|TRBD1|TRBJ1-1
TGTGCCAGTAGTCCCCTAGACAGGGGTGACACTGAAGCTTTCTTT
CASSPLDRGDTEAFF
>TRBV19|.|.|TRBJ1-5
TGTGCCAGTATGCCCGGACAGCTTTACAATCAGCCCCAGCATTTT
CASMPGQLYNQPQHF
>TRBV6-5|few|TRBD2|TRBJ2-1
TGTGCCAGCAGTTACGCTAGCGGGCTCTACAATGAGCAGTTCTTC
CASSYASGLYNEQFF
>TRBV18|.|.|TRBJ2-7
TGTGCCAGCTCACCCTCCTCTTACGAGCAGTACTTC
CASSPSSYEQYF
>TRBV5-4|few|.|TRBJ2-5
TGTGCCAGCAGGAATGCCCCCGGCCGGGGAGAGACCCAGTACTTC
CASRNAPGRGETQYF
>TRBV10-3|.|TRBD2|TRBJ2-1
TGTGCCATCAGTGAGTCGCTAGCGGGAGTCTACAATGAGCAGTTCTTC
CAISESLAGVYNEQFF
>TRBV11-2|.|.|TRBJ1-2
TGTGCCAGCAGCCTCGGGGTCCCGGAGGGGACTGGCTACACCTTC
CASSLGVPEGTGYTF
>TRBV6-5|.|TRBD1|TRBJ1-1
TGTGCCAGCACCCGGACAGGGGATGTTGGAACTGAAGCTTTCTTT
CASTRTGDVGTEAFF
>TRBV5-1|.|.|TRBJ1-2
TGCGCCAGCAGCTTGGACAGGGAATCTGGCTACACCTTC
CASSLDRESGYTF
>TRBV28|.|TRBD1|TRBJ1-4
TGTGCCAGCAGTTACAGGGGTCGTGAAAAACTGTTTTTT
CASSYRGREKLFF
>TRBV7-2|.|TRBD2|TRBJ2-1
TGTGCCAGCAGCTTTCGACTAGCAGGAAATGAGCAGTTCTTC
CASSFRLAGNEQFF
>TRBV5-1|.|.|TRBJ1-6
TGCGCCAGCAGCTTGTCCTGGCATTCACCCCTCCACTTT
CASSLSWHSPLHF
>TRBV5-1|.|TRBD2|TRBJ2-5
TGCGCCAGCGGAAAAACTAGCGGTCCTCAAGAGACCCAGTACTTC
CASGKTSGPQETQYF
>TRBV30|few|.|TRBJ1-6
TGTGCCTGGAGTTTAACGGGGAATTCACCCCTCCACTTT
CAWSLTGNSPLHF
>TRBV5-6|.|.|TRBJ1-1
TGTGCCAGCAGCGGGCCCTCCTGGAATGAAGCTTTCTTT
CASSGPSWNEAFF
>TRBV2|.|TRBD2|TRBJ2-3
TGTGCCAGCGGAAGACTAGCGGGGTCAGATACGCAGTATTTT
CASGRLAGSDTQYF
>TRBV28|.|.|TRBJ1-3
TGTGCCAGCAGTTCGAACAGACTATACGTTGGAAACACCATATATTTT
CASSSNRLYVGNTIYF
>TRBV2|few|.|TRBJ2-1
TGTGCCAGCACAAGAGAGTCCTACAATGAGCAGTTCTTC
CASTRESYNEQFF
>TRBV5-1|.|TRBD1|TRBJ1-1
TGCGCCAGGATCAAGGACAGGGGGCGTGACACTGAAGCTTTCTTT
CARIKDRGRDTEAFF
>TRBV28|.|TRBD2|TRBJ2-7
TGTGCCAGCAGTCTTGCAAGGGAGGGGTCCTACGAGCAGTACTTC
CASSLAREGSYEQYF
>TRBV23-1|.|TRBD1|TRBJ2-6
TGCGCCAGCAGCCCAAACAAAGCCGGGACAGGGAGCTCTGGGGCCAACGTCCTGACTTTC
CASSPNKAGTGSSGANVLTF
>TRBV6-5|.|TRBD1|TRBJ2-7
TGTGCCAGCAGACCCGGGACAGGAACGGTCTACGAGCAGTACTTC
CASRPGTGTVYEQYF
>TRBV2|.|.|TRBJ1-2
TGTGCCAGCAGTCTGACAGCGCTCTATGGCTACACCTTC
CASSLTALYGYTF
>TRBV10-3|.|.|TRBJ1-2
TGTGCCACCAGGCCCTCTACAGCCGCCTATGGCTACACCTTC
CATRPSTAAYGYTF
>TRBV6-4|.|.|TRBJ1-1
TGTGCCAGCACCAAAACAATGAACACTGAAGCTTTCTTT
CASTKTMNTEAFF
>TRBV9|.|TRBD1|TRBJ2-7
TGTGCCAGCAGGGCCCCCTGGACAGGCCTTTGGGAGCAGTACTTC
CASRAPWTGLWEQYF
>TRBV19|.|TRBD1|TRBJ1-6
TGTGCCAGTAGTACTGGGACAGGGGATTCACCCCTCCACTTT
CASSTGTGDSPLHF
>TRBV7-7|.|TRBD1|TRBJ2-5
TGTGCCAGCAGCTTAGTGGGGACAGAAGGGGAGACCCAGTACTTC
CASSLVGTEGETQYF
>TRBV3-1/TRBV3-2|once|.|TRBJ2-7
TGTGCCAGCAGCCGAAGGAGCTCCTACGAGCAGTACTTC
CASSRRSSYEQYF
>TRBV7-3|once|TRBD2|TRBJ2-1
TGTGCCAGCAGCCGGACTAGCGGGGGGGCCAATGAGCAGTTCTTC
CASSRTSGGANEQFF
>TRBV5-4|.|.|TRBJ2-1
TGTGCCAGCAGCTTGGAGGGGCGGCGGAGTGAGCAGTTCTTC
CASSLEGRRSEQFF
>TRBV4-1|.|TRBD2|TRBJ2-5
TGCGCCAGCAGCCCGGGACTAGCGGGAGAATCCTTCCAAGAGACCCAGTACTTC
CASSPGLAGESFQETQYF
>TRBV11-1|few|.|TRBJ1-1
TGTGCCAGCAGCTTAGGGGGAGTGTGGGAAGTCACTGAAGCTTTCTTT
CASSLGGVWEVTEAFF
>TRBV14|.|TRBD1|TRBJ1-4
TGTGCCAGCAGCCAAGTGGGGACAGCAACTAATGAAAAACTGTTTTTT
CASSQVGTATNEKLFF
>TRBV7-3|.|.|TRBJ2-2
TGTGCCAGCAGCTTAAGGGGGGTGCTGAACACCGGGGAGCTGTTTTTT
CASSLRGVLNTGELFF
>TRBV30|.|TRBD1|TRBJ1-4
TGTGCCTCACAGGGGACGGCTAATGAAAAACTGTTTTTT
CASQGTANEKLFF
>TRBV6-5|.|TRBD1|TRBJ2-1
TGTGCCAGCAGTCCTCCGGGACAGCCCTACAATGAGCAGTTCTTC
CASSPPGQPYNEQFF
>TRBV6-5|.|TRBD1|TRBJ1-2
TGTGCCACCACCAGGACAGGGAGTAACTATGGCTACACCTTC
CATTRTGSNYGYTF